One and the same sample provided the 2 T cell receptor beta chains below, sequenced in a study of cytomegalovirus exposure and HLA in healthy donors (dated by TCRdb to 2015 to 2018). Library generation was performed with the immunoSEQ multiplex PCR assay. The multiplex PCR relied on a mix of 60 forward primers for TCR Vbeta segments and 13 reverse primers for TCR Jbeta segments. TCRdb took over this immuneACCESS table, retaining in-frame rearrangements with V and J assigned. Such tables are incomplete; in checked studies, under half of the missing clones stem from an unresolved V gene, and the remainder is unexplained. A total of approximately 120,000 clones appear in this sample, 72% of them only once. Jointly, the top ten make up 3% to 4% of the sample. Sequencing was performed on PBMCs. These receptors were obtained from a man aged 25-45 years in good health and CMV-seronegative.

In DNA, the CDR3 is TGCACCAGCAGCCCAAAGGGGCGCGCCGAGCAGTACTTC. Translated: CTSSPKGRAEQYF. V is TRBV1 and J is TRBJ2-5; no DNA check was done on the table's D call, TRBD1. The closer fit of TRBJ2-7 to the DNA end suggests the J call may be wrong. TRBV1 is given as a pseudogene. The CDR3 spans 13 residues.

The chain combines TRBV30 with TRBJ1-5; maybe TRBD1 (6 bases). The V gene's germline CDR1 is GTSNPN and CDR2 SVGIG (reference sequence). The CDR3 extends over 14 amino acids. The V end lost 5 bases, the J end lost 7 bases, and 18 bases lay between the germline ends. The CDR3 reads CAWDLGGAEQPQHF. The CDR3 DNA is TGTGCCTGGGACCTCGGGGGGGCTGAACAGCCCCAGCATTTT.